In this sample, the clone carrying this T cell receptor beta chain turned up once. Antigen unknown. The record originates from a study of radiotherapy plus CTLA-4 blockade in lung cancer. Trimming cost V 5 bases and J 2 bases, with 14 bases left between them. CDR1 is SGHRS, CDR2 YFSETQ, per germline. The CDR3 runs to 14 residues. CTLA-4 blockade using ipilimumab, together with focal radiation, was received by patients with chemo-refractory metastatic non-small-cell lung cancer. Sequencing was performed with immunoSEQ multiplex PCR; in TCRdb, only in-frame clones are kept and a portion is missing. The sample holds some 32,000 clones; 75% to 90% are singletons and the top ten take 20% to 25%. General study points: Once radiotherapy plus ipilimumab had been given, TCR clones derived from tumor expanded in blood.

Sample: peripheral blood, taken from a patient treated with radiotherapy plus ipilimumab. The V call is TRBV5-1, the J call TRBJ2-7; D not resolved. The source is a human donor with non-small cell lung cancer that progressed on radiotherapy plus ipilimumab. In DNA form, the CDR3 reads TGCGCCAGCAGACCCATGTTCCCAGCCTACGAGCAGTACTTC. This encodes CASRPMFPAYEQYF.